This T cell receptor beta chain was recorded in a study of T cells in Graves' hyperthyroidism and ophthalmopathy. V shed 6 bases and J shed 5 bases, with 11 bases lying between them. The length of the CDR3 is 13 residues. Germline-derived CDR1 and CDR2 are SGHNT and YENEEA. Amplified regions were TCR beta CDR3 sequences from RNA transcripts. With the HTBI primer set, the TCR CDR3 went through a first round of RT-PCR. A single record per CDR3 protein comes from TCRdb applying MiXCR to the multiplex PCR reads. The sample lists about 560,000 distinct CDR3 sequences; around 17% were seen once. This clonotype was obtained from a woman in her late teens or twenties with Graves' hyperthyroidism. Material for sequencing was blood. The rearrangement links TRBV11-3 to TRBJ2-1; D unclear. For the CDR3, the DNA is TGTGCCAGCAGTTTCGACAAAAACAATGAGCAGTTCTTC. It codes for CASSFDKNNEQFF.